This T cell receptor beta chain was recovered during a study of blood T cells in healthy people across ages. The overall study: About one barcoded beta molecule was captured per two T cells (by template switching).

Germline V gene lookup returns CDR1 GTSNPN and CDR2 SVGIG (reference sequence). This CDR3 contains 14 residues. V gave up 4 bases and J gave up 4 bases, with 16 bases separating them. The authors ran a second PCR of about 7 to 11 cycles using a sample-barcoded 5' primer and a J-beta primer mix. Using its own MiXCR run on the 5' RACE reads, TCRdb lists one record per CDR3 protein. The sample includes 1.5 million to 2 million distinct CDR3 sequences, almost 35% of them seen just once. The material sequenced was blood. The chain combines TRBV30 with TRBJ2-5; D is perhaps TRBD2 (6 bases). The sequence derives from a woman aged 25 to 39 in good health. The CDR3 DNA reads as TGTGCCTGGAACCCCACCAGGAGGGGAGAGACCCAGTACTTC. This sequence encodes CAWNPTRRGETQYF.